What follows describes a single TCR beta chain. Its target antigen remains unknown. Nothing much larger sits one base from this clone, and base qualities are not available. This sample is part of a study of shared T cell receptors in the human thymus (dated by TCRdb to about 2021). Context from the whole study: The study examined how the human thymus generates shared, self-reactive T-cell receptor alpha chains.

Including the terminal cysteine and phenylalanine, the CDR3 comprises 14 residues. CDR3 DNA is the only sequence kept; it has 42 bases, read in frame from the first base. The V and J ends are trimmed by 2 bases and 2 bases, leaving 8 bases between them. Looking up the germline V gene yields CDR1 SGHRS and CDR2 YFSETQ. The method behind the library was the immunoSEQ multiplex PCR assay. TCRdb took this table from immuneACCESS and kept in-frame rearrangements with V and J called. Such tables lack part of the clones; where checked against another copy, unresolved V genes explain under half of the gap, and the rest is unexplained. This sample is represented by hundreds of thousands of clones; roughly 88% of them were singletons. The top ten constitute about 0.01% of the sample. The data were also submitted as part of a second study, on human thymus T cells. Per the second study: Donors were immunologically healthy infants undergoing open corrective cardiac surgery for congenital heart defects in Finland. Thymus tissue was obtained as surgical resects removed during corrective cardiac surgery. Usage of V and J gene segments appeared to be biased in both the thymic and the peripheral blood repertoires. Highly overlapping thymic TCR repertoires among unrelated individuals were reported in the related research. The study described the TCR alpha and beta repertoires in roughly 8 infant thymus samples and a few matching peripheral blood samples. Donor ages ranged from roughly 7 to 250 days, and the cohort comprised five or six male and a couple of female infants. Thymocytes were mechanically released from the tissue and were stored as pellets of 10-30 million cells at -70 degrees C. A QIAsymphony instrument was used to extract genomic DNA from frozen cell pellets. Using the immunoSEQ multiplex PCR assay, the TCRB and TCRAD loci were amplified from a standardized quantity of quality-controlled genomic DNA. The amplicons spanned the V(D)J region and were long enough to cover the CDR3 and allow V and J genes to be identified. The commercial immunoSEQ service was used to sequence amplicons on an Illumina platform. Primer bias and sequencing errors were corrected using previously described methods, and TCRAD and TCRB definitions followed the IMGT database. immunoSEQ Analyzer 3.0 and VDJTools were used for repertoire analysis, which covered basic statistics, V/J segment usage, diversity estimates, rarefaction and pairwise overlap. Diversity was estimated using the Chao1, ChaoE, Efron-Thisted, Shannon and inverse Simpson indices, and was also estimated on datasets down-sampled to the size of the smallest sample. Repertoire overlap used strict matching of CDR3 nucleotide sequence, V gene and J gene, with Jaccard-based multidimensional scaling clustering. On average, thymus samples yielded approximately 780,000 unique TCRB clonotypes, whereas blood samples yielded 75,000 to 95,000.

The sequence is built from TRBV5-1 and TRBJ1-5, with TRBD1 as a weak D call on 5 bases. The specimen sequenced was thymocytes. The clonotype originates from a boy in the first two years of life with a congenital heart defect. Donor details come from another sample of the same person, matched by shared clones. The DNA reads as follows: TGCGCCAGCAGCTTAGGGGTCGGCAATCAGCCCCAGCATTTT. Its coded protein is CASSLGVGNQPQHF.